A selection of T cell receptor beta chains follows, all from one sample in a study of blood T cells in healthy people across ages. MiXCR, applied by TCRdb to the 5' RACE reads, yields one record per CDR3 protein. The top ten clones hold 13% of a sample with 600,000 to 800,000 distinct CDR3 sequences, approximately 52% of them seen once. Sequenced sample: blood. The receptors come from a woman of 80 years or more in good health. Both conserved end residues are part of each CDR3. The order of the fields is clone size, J gene, V gene, D gene, CDR3 protein, CDR3 DNA. D genes are given only for firm matches. Expanded clones get a size class; other rows say once, few or many, or leave the size out.

abundance: NA; j_gene: TRBJ1-4; v_gene: TRBV5-1; d_gene: NA; CDR3aa: CASTADGLNEKLFF; CDR3nt: TGCGCCAGCACCGCGGACGGCCTTAATGAAAAACTGTTTTTT
abundance: NA; j_gene: TRBJ2-3; v_gene: TRBV7-2; d_gene: NA; CDR3aa: CASSLDSGAQTKQYF; CDR3nt: TGTGCCAGCAGCTTAGATAGTGGCGCACAGACGAAGCAGTATTTT
abundance: NA; j_gene: TRBJ2-7; v_gene: TRBV7-2; d_gene: NA; CDR3aa: CASSSQALSYNAQYF; CDR3nt: TGTGCCAGCAGTTCACAGGCCCTCTCCTACAATGCGCAGTACTTC
abundance: many; j_gene: TRBJ2-7; v_gene: TRBV5-1; d_gene: NA; CDR3aa: CASSGESGEQYF; CDR3nt: TGCGCCAGCTCGGGAGAGTCGGGCGAGCAGTACTTC
abundance: NA; j_gene: TRBJ2-1; v_gene: TRBV27; d_gene: TRBD2; CDR3aa: CASSLDGGALQFF; CDR3nt: TGTGCCAGCAGTTTAGACGGGGGGGCCCTTCAGTTCTTC
abundance: NA; j_gene: TRBJ1-5; v_gene: TRBV3-1; d_gene: NA; CDR3aa: CASSQGGTRSRNQPQHF; CDR3nt: TGTGCCAGCAGCCAAGGGGGAACAAGGAGCCGAAATCAGCCCCAGCATTTT
abundance: many; j_gene: TRBJ2-7; v_gene: TRBV5-4; d_gene: NA; CDR3aa: CASTPFAASYEQYF; CDR3nt: TGTGCCAGCACGCCCTTTGCGGCTTCCTACGAGCAGTACTTC
abundance: once; j_gene: TRBJ2-3; v_gene: TRBV10-3; d_gene: NA; CDR3aa: CAISGETRAPDTQYF; CDR3nt: TGTGCCATCAGTGGGGAGACTCGGGCCCCGGATACGCAGTATTTT
abundance: NA; j_gene: TRBJ1-1; v_gene: TRBV12-3/TRBV12-4; d_gene: TRBD1; CDR3aa: CVSSQGGADAFF; CDR3nt: TGTGTCAGCAGTCAAGGGGGCGCGGACGCTTTCTTT
abundance: few; j_gene: TRBJ2-7; v_gene: TRBV12-3/TRBV12-4; d_gene: NA; CDR3aa: CASSRGAYYEQYF; CDR3nt: TGTGCCAGCAGCAGGGGCGCTTATTACGAGCAGTACTTC
abundance: NA; j_gene: TRBJ1-6; v_gene: TRBV5-1; d_gene: NA; CDR3aa: CASSLDGGRGRPLHF; CDR3nt: TGCGCCAGCAGCTTGGACGGGGGGCGCGGTCGACCCCTCCACTTT